These T cell receptor beta chains were read from a single sample in a study of T cells in Graves' hyperthyroidism and ophthalmopathy. MiXCR, run by TCRdb on the multiplex PCR reads, gives a single entry per CDR3 protein. The profile covers over 300,000 distinct CDR3 sequences, with roughly 13% appearing a single time and approximately 11% taken by the ten largest. Sequencing was performed on blood. Receptors originate from a woman aged 55-69 years with Graves' hyperthyroidism. Both conserved end residues are part of each CDR3. A D gene is named only where the DNA matches it firmly. Where a row states a size, it is once, few, many or the class of an expanded clone; other rows omit it.

d_call clone_size j_call v_call cdr3_aa cdr3_nt
TRBD2 many TRBJ2-7 TRBV30 CAWASGSWGEQYF TGTGCCTGGGCTAGCGGGAGTTGGGGCGAGCAGTACTTC
- many TRBJ1-2 TRBV3-1 CASSQGAGLIYGYTF TGTGCCAGCAGCCAAGGCGCGGGGCTTATCTATGGCTACACCTTC
TRBD2 many TRBJ2-1 TRBV10-3 CAISGAGTSGIYYNEQFF TGTGCCATCAGTGGAGCTGGGACTAGCGGGATCTATTACAATGAGCAGTTCTTC
- - TRBJ2-1 TRBV25-1 CASSERGLAPYNEQFF TGTGCCAGCAGTGAAAGAGGTCTAGCGCCCTACAATGAGCAGTTCTTC
TRBD1 few TRBJ1-1 TRBV7-3 CASSPGGFGTEAFF TGTGCCAGCAGCCCAGGGGGCTTCGGCACTGAAGCTTTCTTT
TRBD1 many TRBJ1-1 TRBV20-1 CSAPSTGRTEAFF TGCAGTGCTCCCTCGACAGGGAGAACTGAAGCTTTCTTT
- many TRBJ2-3 TRBV7-3 CASSLHRSGTDTQYF TGTGCCAGCAGCTTACACAGGAGTGGGACAGATACGCAGTATTTT
TRBD2 few TRBJ2-1 TRBV19 CASRTQLAGYNEQFF TGTGCCAGTAGAACCCAACTAGCGGGGTACAATGAGCAGTTCTTC
- many TRBJ2-5 TRBV24-1 CATSDPYLQETQYF TGTGCCACCAGTGATCCGTACCTCCAAGAGACCCAGTACTTC
TRBD1 many TRBJ1-2 TRBV9 CASSVGQGEGFYYGYTF TGTGCCAGCAGCGTAGGACAGGGGGAAGGGTTCTACTATGGCTACACCTTC
- - TRBJ2-7 TRBV2 CASSERMGYEQYF TGTGCCAGCAGTGAGCGTATGGGTTACGAGCAGTACTTC
TRBD1 - TRBJ1-2 TRBV19 CASSDRGIFYGYTF TGTGCCAGTAGTGACAGGGGGATTTTCTATGGCTACACCTTC
TRBD1 many TRBJ2-2 TRBV28 CASSPKPWTGTGELFF TGTGCCAGCAGTCCCAAGCCCTGGACAGGCACCGGGGAGCTGTTTTTT
TRBD1 - TRBJ2-2 TRBV5-4 CASSATGLSTGELFF TGTGCCAGCAGCGCGACAGGGTTGAGCACCGGGGAGCTGTTTTTT
TRBD1 few TRBJ1-1 TRBV5-4 CASSKDRMNTEAFF TGTGCCAGCAGCAAGGACAGGATGAACACTGAAGCTTTCTTT
TRBD2 many TRBJ2-1 TRBV29-1 CSVEDGGPGGGTDNEQFF TGCAGCGTTGAAGATGGGGGGCCCGGGGGGGGGACTGACAATGAGCAGTTCTTC
- - TRBJ2-5 TRBV3-1 CASSHRGAETQYF TGTGCCAGCAGCCACCGGGGGGCGGAGACCCAGTACTTC
TRBD1 - TRBJ2-1 TRBV12-3/TRBV12-4 CASSPGQDNEQFF TGTGCCAGCAGTCCGGGACAGGACAATGAGCAGTTCTTC
- many TRBJ2-7 TRBV7-3 CASSSSQGYEQYF TGTGCCAGCAGCTCGTCCCAGGGGTACGAGCAGTACTTC
- many TRBJ2-7 TRBV9 CASSVHGGYEQYF TGTGCCAGCAGCGTGCATGGGGGCTACGAGCAGTACTTC
TRBD1 - TRBJ2-2 TRBV5-5 CASSMPPGTVGFSVGELFF TGTGCCAGCAGCATGCCCCCCGGGACAGTCGGATTTTCCGTGGGGGAGCTGTTTTTT
TRBD2 many TRBJ2-7 TRBV5-1 CASSLESGRFYEQYF TGCGCCAGCAGCTTGGAGAGCGGGAGGTTCTACGAGCAGTACTTC
- many TRBJ2-5 TRBV13 CASSLKGGTETQYF TGTGCCAGCAGCCTGAAGGGGGGTACGGAGACCCAGTACTTC
- many TRBJ2-7 TRBV28 CASSNTRHPFLEQYF TGTGCCAGCAGCAATACCCGGCACCCGTTCCTCGAGCAGTACTTC
- - TRBJ2-3 TRBV3-1 CASRDISTDTQYF TGTGCCAGCAGAGATATAAGCACAGATACGCAGTATTTT
- few TRBJ1-5 TRBV19 CASNEQLYSNQPQHF TGTGCCAGTAATGAACAGCTCTATAGCAATCAGCCCCAGCATTTT
TRBD2 many TRBJ2-3 TRBV6-2/TRBV6-3 CASTRRFEMWLAGGRTDTQYF TGTGCCAGCACCCGCCGCTTTGAGATGTGGCTAGCGGGAGGGCGCACAGATACGCAGTATTTT
- - TRBJ2-5 TRBV11-2 CASSPHSQGVKGETQYF TGTGCCAGCAGCCCCCATTCCCAGGGTGTCAAAGGAGAGACCCAGTACTTC
TRBD1 many TRBJ2-1 TRBV5-1 CASSLRTGVYNEQFF TGCGCCAGCAGCTTGCGGACAGGAGTCTACAATGAGCAGTTCTTC
- many TRBJ1-2 TRBV20-1 CSAQGVYGYTF TGCAGTGCTCAGGGTGTCTATGGCTACACCTTC
TRBD1 medium-sized TRBJ2-3 TRBV20-1 CSFNPADRDTDTQYF TGCAGTTTCAACCCCGCGGACAGGGACACAGATACGCAGTATTTT
TRBD2 many TRBJ2-7 TRBV10-3 CAISDPSGLASYEQYF TGTGCCATCAGTGACCCCTCGGGACTAGCATCCTACGAGCAGTACTTC
- - TRBJ2-1 TRBV30 CAWSVRRASRYNEQFF TGTGCCTGGAGTGTAAGGAGGGCCTCTCGGTACAATGAGCAGTTCTTC
TRBD1 - TRBJ1-2 TRBV5-6 CASSLGWGQDHSRGYTF TGTGCCAGCAGCTTGGGATGGGGACAGGACCATTCCAGGGGCTACACCTTC
- many TRBJ1-4 TRBV18 CASSPDTTNEKLFF TGTGCCAGCTCACCGGATACAACTAATGAAAAACTGTTTTTT
TRBD2 few TRBJ2-2 TRBV25-1 CASTTSDNTGELFF TGTGCCAGCACGACTAGCGACAACACCGGGGAGCTGTTTTTT
TRBD2 many TRBJ2-3 TRBV24-1 CATSDPGLAPFTDTQYF TGTGCCACCAGTGATCCGGGACTAGCGCCTTTCACAGATACGCAGTATTTT
- - TRBJ1-2 TRBV12-3/TRBV12-4 CASSPGDLGYGYTF TGTGCCAGCAGTCCCGGAGATTTGGGCTATGGCTACACCTTC
TRBD2 few TRBJ2-2 TRBV4-1 CASSQGRLAGATGELFF TGCGCCAGCAGCCAAGGGCGACTAGCGGGAGCCACCGGGGAGCTGTTTTTT
TRBD1 - TRBJ2-5 TRBV5-1 CASRGTGTAEETQYF TGCGCCAGCAGGGGTACCGGGACAGCTGAAGAGACCCAGTACTTC
TRBD1 many TRBJ1-3 TRBV12-3/TRBV12-4 CASSPGDRGGNTIYF TGTGCCAGCAGTCCGGGGGACAGGGGAGGAAACACCATATATTTT
- - TRBJ2-3 TRBV5-1 CASSLGLVAAYTDTQYF TGCGCCAGCAGCTTGGGACTAGTTGCGGCCTACACAGATACGCAGTATTTT
TRBD2 many TRBJ2-1 TRBV18 CASSSPGGRGYNEQFF TGTGCCAGCTCATCTCCGGGCGGGAGAGGGTACAATGAGCAGTTCTTC
TRBD1 few TRBJ2-3 TRBV12-3/TRBV12-4 CASSSTRGDTQYF TGTGCCAGCAGTTCTACCAGGGGGGATACGCAGTATTTT
- many TRBJ1-1 TRBV6-1 CASSGPQGVGANTEAFF TGTGCCAGCAGTGGCCCGCAAGGGGTGGGAGCGAACACTGAAGCTTTCTTT
- many TRBJ2-7 TRBV6-2/TRBV6-3 CASSYSVTGRIYEQYF TGTGCCAGCAGTTACTCCGTGACAGGTAGAATCTACGAGCAGTACTTC
- few TRBJ2-5 TRBV28 CASSYGQEKTQYF TGTGCCAGCAGCTACGGACAAGAGAAAACCCAGTACTTC
- many TRBJ1-1 TRBV11-3 CASSARTALEAFF TGTGCCAGCAGCGCTAGGACAGCCCTCGAAGCTTTCTTT
- many TRBJ1-1 TRBV5-1 CASSSTDRLNTEAFF TGCGCCAGCAGCTCTACCGACAGGCTGAACACTGAAGCTTTCTTT
- - TRBJ1-4 TRBV19 CASTDRATNEKLFF TGTGCCAGTACAGACAGAGCAACTAATGAAAAACTGTTTTTT